These 23 T cell receptor beta chains came from one sample sequenced in a study of T cells after yellow fever vaccination. MiXCR, run by TCRdb on the 5' RACE reads, gives a single entry per CDR3 protein. The profile shows about 510,000 distinct CDR3 sequences, about a fifth of them singletons. The source was PBMCs, collected approximately 20 days after the first yellow fever vaccination. The source is a young man who received the YFV17D yellow fever vaccine.

This clonotype was counted a few times. The gene calls are TRBV18 and TRBJ1-5; no clear D. Germline values: CDR1 KGHSH, CDR2 LQKENI. V lost 0 bases, J lost 6 bases, and 9 bases lay in between. This CDR3 is 14 amino acids long. The CDR3 nucleotides read TGTGCCAGCTCACCACCTGAACTACGTCAGCCCCAGCATTTT. This encodes CASSPPELRQPQHF. The variable domain in full, with the rest retrieved from reference TRBV18 and TRBJ1-5, is NAGVMQNPRHLVRRRGQEARLRCSPMKGHSHVYWYRQLPEEGLKFMVYLQKENIIDESGMPKERFSAEFPKEGPSILRIQQVVRGDSAAYFCASSPPELRQPQHFGDGTRLSIL.

This chain links TRBV6-1 with TRBJ2-1; a weak D match, TRBD1 (5 bases). Between the trimmed V and J ends, which lost 3 bases and 0 bases, there was a span of 6 bases. This CDR3 spans 14 amino acids. Germline V CDR1 and CDR2: MNHNS, SASEGT. CDR3 DNA: TGTGCCAGCAGTGATACAGGCTCCTACAATGAGCAGTTCTTC. It codes for CASSDTGSYNEQFF.

J is TRBJ2-7 and V is TRBV5-6; 11 bases agree with TRBD2. Germline CDR1 and CDR2: SGHDT and YYEEEE. J lost 4 bases, V lost 5 bases, and 8 bases had no gene match. This CDR3 has 15 amino acids. The CDR3 is CASRLTSGGRYEQYF. The CDR3 bases are TGTGCCAGCAGATTAACTAGCGGGGGCCGATACGAGCAGTACTTC. Full variable domain (rest looked up from reference TRBV5-6 and TRBJ2-7): DAGVTQSPTHLIKTRGQQVTLRCSPKSGHDTVSWYQQALGQGPQFIFQYYEEEERQRGNFPDRFSGHQFPNYSSELNVNALLLGDSALYLCASRLTSGGRYEQYFGPGTRLTVT.

The chain joins TRBV19 to TRBJ2-7; 12 nucleotides line up with TRBD1. The V gene end was trimmed by 7 bases and the J gene end by 4 bases; junction bases not matched to a gene: 8. CDR1 is LNHDA and CDR2 is SQIVND in the germline V gene (reference sequence). The CDR3 length is 15 residues. This chain's CDR3 is CASTHGTGGIYEQYF. CDR3 nucleotide sequence: TGTGCCAGTACCCACGGGACAGGGGGCATATACGAGCAGTACTTC.

This clonotype was picked up a small number of times. The chain carries TRBV12-3 or TRBV12-4 and TRBJ1-3, with 7 bases fitting TRBD1. J was trimmed by 2 bases and V by 6 bases; bases with no gene match: 4. This CDR3 spans 14 amino acids. The CDR3 sequence is CASRDDRAGNTIYF. The CDR3 DNA follows: TGTGCCAGCAGGGATGACAGGGCTGGAAACACCATATATTTT.

This chain joins TRBV5-4 and TRBJ2-1; 7 bases map to TRBD2. This CDR3 is 14 amino acids long. V was clipped by 5 bases and J by 2 bases; unmatched bases: 4. Germline assignment: CDR1 SGHNT and CDR2 YYREEE (reference sequence). CDR3 residues: CASRRAGAYNEQFF. The CDR3 coding sequence is TGTGCCAGCAGACGGGCGGGGGCCTACAATGAGCAGTTCTTC.

This clonotype was observed a few times. This rearrangement joins TRBV7-2 to TRBJ2-3; D gene uncertain. The CDR3 is 12 amino acids. Germline loops: CDR1 SGHTA, CDR2 FQGNSA. The V end was cut by 1 base, the J end by 12 bases, with 11 bases between. In DNA, the CDR3 is TGTGCCAGCAGCTTAGGGGAAGCTAGTCAGTATTTT. This codes for CASSLGEASQYF.

This clonotype was counted between two and nine times. This chain uses TRBV19 with TRBJ2-3; 7 bases match TRBD2. With V trimmed by 6 bases and J by 3 bases, 15 bases remained unmatched. The CDR3 loop spans 17 amino acids. Germline V gene data show CDR1 as LNHDA and CDR2 as SQIVND (reference sequence). The DNA for the CDR3 is TGTGCCAGTAGCATGAGGCCCGGACTAGGAAGTACAGATACGCAGTATTTT. It encodes CASSMRPGLGSTDTQYF.

This clonotype was detected ten times or more. J is TRBJ2-3 and V is TRBV3-1; maybe TRBD1 (5 bases). V lost 1 base and J lost 6, with 11 bases in between. The CDR3 has 14 amino acids. Germline values: CDR1 LGHDT, CDR2 YNNKEL (reference sequence). The CDR3 DNA reads as TGTGCCAGCAGCCAAGGAGCAGCAGGGGATACGCAGTATTTT. It translates to CASSQGAAGDTQYF.

The J gene is TRBJ2-5, the V gene TRBV20-1, with 10 positions matching TRBD2. After removal of 2 bases from V and 7 bases from J, the junction contained 10 bases not matched to a gene. The CDR3 length is 15 residues. Per the germline V gene, CDR1 is DFQATT and CDR2 is SNEGSKA (reference sequence). The CDR3, as DNA: TGCAGTGCTAGAATCAGGGCTAGCGGGGGAAGGACCCAGTACTTC. Its translation: CSARIRASGGRTQYF.

This clonotype was picked up a small number of times. The chain links TRBV12-3 or TRBV12-4 to TRBJ2-1; TRBD1 might be the D (6 bases). Trimming removed 6 bases from V and 6 bases from J, with 9 bases in between. The CDR3 sequence is 12 residues long. CDR3 DNA sequence: TGTGCCAGCAGCCGACAGGCCAATGAGCAGTTCTTC. Residues: CASSRQANEQFF.

Concerning this clonotype: Germline and junction disagree at one end, which may indicate a read error. The chain links TRBV7-7 to TRBJ2-1; D is undetermined. Per the germline V gene, CDR1 is SSHAT and CDR2 is FNYEAQ (reference sequence). This CDR3 has 14 residues. The CDR3 is CASSHSPDGNEQFF. CDR3 DNA: TGTGCTAGCAGCCATAGCCCGGACGGTAATGAGCAGTTCTTC.

This clonotype was recorded many times. The chain links TRBV20-1 to TRBJ2-5; 8 bases fit TRBD2. After removal of 6 bases from V and 2 bases from J, the junction contained 5 bases not matched to a gene. CDR3 length equals 13 residues. Germline lookup yields CDR1 DFQATT and CDR2 SNEGSKA (reference sequence). The CDR3 bases are TGCAGTGCACCCAGCGGGGGACAAGAGACCCAGTACTTC. It encodes CSAPSGGQETQYF.

The chain employs TRBV20-1 and TRBJ1-5, with unresolved D. The CDR3 is 12 residues long. Per the germline V gene, CDR1 is DFQATT and CDR2 is SNEGSKA (reference sequence). Trimming removed 6 bases at V and 3 bases at J, with 9 bases between. CDR3 protein: CSARANNQPQHF. The CDR3 region has the DNA TGCAGTGCGAGGGCCAACAATCAGCCCCAGCATTTT.

A few counts support this clonotype. V is TRBV5-1 and J is TRBJ1-4; no definite D call. V dropped 6 bases and J dropped 0 bases, with 12 bases sitting between them. This CDR3 has 15 residues. Germline V lookup: CDR1 SGHRS, CDR2 YFSETQ. CDR3 sequence reads: CASTYNSATNEKLFF. The CDR3 region has the DNA TGCGCCAGCACTTACAACTCTGCAACTAATGAAAAACTGTTTTTT. The full variable domain, its missing parts supplied by reference TRBV5-1 and TRBJ1-4, is KAGVTQTPRYLIKTRGQQVTLSCSPISGHRSVSWYQQTPGQGLQFLFEYFSETQRNKGNFPGRFSGRQFSNSRSEMNVSTLELGDSALYLCASTYNSATNEKLFFGSGTQLSVL.

To note about this clonotype: One junction end does not reproduce the germline sequence, and a read error may be involved. The genes are TRBV20-1 and TRBJ1-1, with D unresolved. The germline CDR1 and CDR2 sequences are DFQATT and SNEGSKA (reference sequence). This CDR3 comprises 8 residues. The CDR3, as DNA: TGCAGTGCCAGAGGAGCTTTCTTT. Residues: CSARGAFF.

This clonotype was seen more than once but under ten times. The chain recombines TRBV20-1 with TRBJ2-1; D gene uncertain. CDR1 and CDR2 from the germline V gene are DFQATT and SNEGSKA (reference sequence). Deletions cut 1 base from V and 10 bases from J, with 8 bases between. The CDR3 consists of 11 residues. The CDR3 protein is CSARALVEQFF. DNA of the CDR3: TGCAGTGCTAGAGCCTTGGTGGAGCAGTTCTTC.

This clonotype was counted a few times. The chain couples TRBV24-1 to TRBJ2-3; TRBD1 aligns across 9 bases. Per the germline V gene, CDR1 is KGHDR and CDR2 is SFDVKD. Germline trimming cut 4 bases from V and 3 bases from J; bases unmatched to any gene: 7. CDR3 length equals 16 residues. For the CDR3, the DNA is TGTGCCACCAGTGAGGCTGGACAGGGGATGACAGATACGCAGTATTTT. It translates to CATSEAGQGMTDTQYF.

This clonotype was detected once. The V and J genes are TRBV10-1 and TRBJ2-7; 12 positions agree with TRBD2. The germline gives CDR1 WNHNN, CDR2 SYGVQD (reference sequence). The CDR3 totals 15 residues. The V and J ends lost 3 bases and 2 bases, in that order; junction bases with no gene match: 2. DNA of the CDR3: TGCGCCAGCAGTGACACTAGCGGGGGGACCTACGAGCAGTACTTC. This codes for CASSDTSGGTYEQYF.

In its sample, this clonotype was seen a few times. The CDR3 DNA reads TGTGCCAGCAGCTGGAGTTGGACTAGCGGGGCGCAGAGAGCAGATACGCAGTATTTT. Its protein is CASSWSWTSGAQRADTQYF. This chain uses TRBV11-2 with TRBJ2-3; 12 positions match TRBD2. Germline V gene data show CDR1 as SGHAT and CDR2 as FQNNGV. The CDR3 has 19 residues. V shed 4 bases, J shed 4 bases, and the junction held 15 bases outside the gene matches. The full variable domain, completed using reference TRBV11-2 and TRBJ2-3, is EAGVAQSPRYKIIEKRQSVAFWCNPISGHATLYWYQQILGQGPKLLIQFQNNGVVDDSQLPKDRFSAERLKGVDSTLKIQPAKLEDSAVYLCASSWSWTSGAQRADTQYFGPGTRLTVL.

This clonotype has only a few counts. The chain uses TRBV6-2 or TRBV6-3 and TRBJ2-3; D not certain. This CDR3 comprises 13 residues. V was pared by 7 bases and J by 1 base, with 9 bases between. CDR1 is MNHEY and CDR2 is SVGEGT in the germline V gene. This CDR3 reads CASKTRGTDTQYF. The CDR3 DNA is TGTGCCAGCAAGACCAGAGGCACAGATACGCAGTATTTT.

This clonotype was seen a few times. The genes are TRBV10-3 and TRBJ2-5; TRBD2 might be the D (6 bases). Germline V gives CDR1 ENHRY, CDR2 SYGVKD. V lost 5 bases to trimming and J lost 5 bases, with 12 bases between them. This CDR3 has 13 amino acids. CDR3 region: CAISPGDGETQYF. Written as DNA, the CDR3 is TGTGCCATCAGTCCGGGAGACGGGGAGACCCAGTACTTC.

The chain is built from TRBV7-6 and TRBJ2-2; the match to TRBD2 covers 8 bases. The CDR3 extends over 18 amino acids. V gave up 5 bases and J gave up 5 bases; unmatched junction bases: 16. Germline CDR1 reads SGHVS; CDR2 reads FNYEAQ. CDR3 nucleotide sequence: TGTGCCAGCAGCAAAGGGACTAGGATTTTTTTTGGGACCGGGGAGCTGTTTTTT. It translates to CASSKGTRIFFGTGELFF.